What follows are 25 T cell receptor beta chains derived from one specimen sequenced in a study of blood T cells in healthy people across ages. The authors ran a second PCR of about 7 to 11 cycles using a sample-barcoded 5' primer and a J-beta primer mix. TCRdb ran MiXCR on the 5' RACE reads and lists one entry per CDR3 protein. This table holds about 1.4 million distinct CDR3 sequences, around 55% found once. Sequencing input: blood. These receptor sequences come from a man aged 18 to 30 in good health.

The genes are TRBV6-6 and TRBJ2-3, with 9 bases matching TRBD2. Germline V CDR1 and CDR2: MNHNY, SVGAGI (reference sequence). This CDR3 is built from 16 residues. Losses at the gene ends were 2 bases for V and 9 bases for J; bases not matched to a gene: 12. Written as DNA, the CDR3 is TGTGCCAGCAGTTACGCCCTAGCGGGGATTGCCGGGACGCAGTATTTT. Its translation: CASSYALAGIAGTQYF.

V is TRBV7-8 and J is TRBJ2-4; 7 positions agree with TRBD1. The end of the DNA fits TRBJ2-7 better, so the J call may be wrong. CDR1 SGHVS and CDR2 FQNEAQ come from the germline V gene. The CDR3 covers 16 residues. CDR3 residues: CASSLVSWDRLYEQYF. The CDR3 bases are TGTGCCAGCAGCTTAGTGTCTTGGGACAGACTCTACGAGCAGTACTTC.

This chain joins TRBV3-1 and TRBJ1-5, with no clear D. Trimming stripped 2 bases from V and 0 bases from J, with 17 bases between. The CDR3 loop spans 18 amino acids. Germline lookup yields CDR1 LGHDT and CDR2 YNNKEL (reference sequence). The CDR3 here is CASSQSRTGDYSNQPQHF. DNA of the CDR3: TGTGCCAGCAGCCAATCTAGGACGGGTGACTATAGCAATCAGCCCCAGCATTTT.

The chain employs TRBV7-2 and TRBJ2-5; D gene unclear. The better agreement between TRBJ2-7 and the DNA end casts doubt on the J call. The CDR3 is 19 amino acids. In germline, CDR1 is SGHTA, CDR2 FQGNSA. This chain's CDR3 is CASSSNIFSGASSIVEQYF. For the CDR3, the DNA is TGTGCCAGCAGCTCGAATATTTTCTCGGGCGCCTCCTCGATAGTCGAGCAGTACTTC.

The sample holds a few counts of this clonotype. The V call is TRBV7-2, the J call TRBJ2-1; D call uncertain. From germline, CDR1 is SGHTA and CDR2 FQGNSA. CDR3 length equals 13 residues. Trimming left V 1 base short and J 8 bases short, with 9 bases between. The CDR3 loop reads CASSLGSVYEQFF. The CDR3 nucleotides are TGTGCCAGCAGCTTAGGATCGGTCTATGAGCAGTTCTTC.

The chain recombines TRBV5-4 with TRBJ2-3; D might be TRBD1 (6 bases). Germline V gene sequence: CDR1 SGHNT, CDR2 YYREEE (reference sequence). The CDR3 runs 18 residues. V gave up 4 bases and J gave up 2 bases, with 23 bases separating them. This chain's CDR3 is CASSRTPPQGPNTDTQYF. The CDR3 bases are TGTGCCAGCAGCAGAACCCCACCACAGGGACCCAACACAGATACGCAGTATTTT. Full variable domain (rest looked up from reference TRBV5-4 and TRBJ2-3): ETGVTQSPTHLIKTRGQQVTLRCSSQSGHNTVSWYQQALGQGPQFIFQYYREEENGRGNFPPRFSGLQFPNYSSELNVNALELDDSALYLCASSRTPPQGPNTDTQYFGPGTRLTVL.

The rearrangement joins TRBV7-6 to TRBJ2-5, with 8 bases identical to TRBD2. V shed 6 bases, J shed 4 bases, and the junction held 7 bases outside the gene matches. The germline V gene has CDR1 SGHVS and CDR2 FNYEAQ. The CDR3 length is 14 residues. CDR3 in amino acids: CASSLASGSETQYF. In DNA, the CDR3 is TGTGCCAGCAGTTTGGCTAGCGGGTCAGAGACCCAGTACTTC.

Remarks on this clonotype: A read error may account for a junction end that differs from germline. The V call is TRBV6-6, the J call TRBJ2-7; D might be TRBD1 or TRBD2, each matching 5 bases. Germline values: CDR1 MNHNY, CDR2 SVGAGI (reference sequence). The CDR3 extends over 14 amino acids. The CDR3 region is CASSGTPSFYGQYF. CDR3 nucleotides: TGTGCCAGCAGTGGGACCCCCTCCTTCTACGGGCAGTACTTC.

V is TRBV7-9 and J is TRBJ1-2; the D is unclear. Trimming cost V 4 bases and J 8 bases, with 23 bases left between them. This CDR3 spans 16 amino acids. Germline assignment: CDR1 SEHNR and CDR2 FQNEAQ (reference sequence). This chain's CDR3 is CASSSKEGGQSEGYTF. The DNA of the CDR3 is TGTGCCAGCAGCTCAAAGGAGGGAGGCCAATCGGAAGGCTACACCTTC.

This clonotype was counted once. The V and J genes are TRBV20-1 and TRBJ2-3; TRBD1 might be the D (5 bases). The germline V gene encodes CDR1 DFQATT and CDR2 SNEGSKA (reference sequence). The CDR3 is 16 residues long. V gave up 3 bases and J gave up 2 bases, with 18 bases separating them. The CDR3 DNA sequence: TGCAGTGCTAGGACGGAAAGGGGCTACCCCACAGATACGCAGTATTTT. It is translated as CSARTERGYPTDTQYF.

The chain employs TRBV2 and TRBJ1-6; D not resolved. The V end lost 3 bases, the J end lost 8 bases, and 17 bases lay between the germline ends. The CDR3 length is 16 residues. Germline loops: CDR1 SNHLY, CDR2 FYNNEI. The CDR3 nucleotides read TGTGCCAGCAGTGACGGGCAGGCGGTTAAGGATTCACCCCTCCACTTT. Protein: CASSDGQAVKDSPLHF. Filled out from reference TRBV2 and TRBJ1-6, the complete variable domain reads EPEVTQTPSHQVTQMGQEVILRCVPISNHLYFYWYRQILGQKVEFLVSFYNNEISEKSEIFDDQFSVERPDGSNFTLKIRSTKLEDSAMYFCASSDGQAVKDSPLHFGNGTRLTVT.

The chain employs TRBV6-5 and TRBJ1-5; a possible D gene is TRBD1 (5 bases). Germline CDR1 reads MNHEY; CDR2 reads SVGAGI. CDR3 length equals 15 residues. Between the trimmed V and J ends, which lost 0 bases and 2 bases, there was a span of 8 bases. The CDR3: CASSYSGEGNQPQHF. For the CDR3, the DNA is TGTGCCAGCAGTTACTCGGGGGAAGGCAATCAGCCCCAGCATTTT.

The chain links TRBV7-2 to TRBJ1-2; 8 bases fit TRBD1. The V segment lost 4 bases and the J segment 1 base; nucleotides outside the gene matches: 5. Germline V gene lookup returns CDR1 SGHTA and CDR2 FQGNSA. This CDR3 is 15 amino acids long. In DNA, the CDR3 is TGTGCCAGCAGCTCCCGGACAGGGATTAACTATGGCTACACCTTC. It yields the protein CASSSRTGINYGYTF.

The J gene is TRBJ2-7, the V gene TRBV4-3, with 13 bases matching TRBD2. Looked up from germline, CDR1 is LGHNA and CDR2 is YSLEER. The CDR3 is made up of 19 amino acids. The trim removed 0 bases at V and 0 bases at J, leaving 8 bases unmatched. DNA of the CDR3: TGCGCCAGCAGCCAAGATTGGACTAGCGGGGGCCCTGACTCCTACGAGCAGTACTTC. It codes for CASSQDWTSGGPDSYEQYF.

The chain combines TRBV7-2 with TRBJ2-1; TRBD1 is a possible D gene (5 bases). The V and J ends lost 5 bases and 9 bases respectively, with 17 bases between them. CDR1 SGHTA and CDR2 FQGNSA come from the germline V gene. The CDR3 loop spans 14 amino acids. CDR3 DNA sequence: TGTGCCAGCAGCCCGAACACCGGACACATTGAGCAGTTCTTC. It codes for CASSPNTGHIEQFF.

This clonotype was seen a single time. This chain connects TRBV7-2 to TRBJ1-5; TRBD1 matches 10 bases. Looked up from germline, CDR1 is SGHTA and CDR2 is FQGNSA. This CDR3 is built from 17 residues. V was pared by 5 bases and J by 3 bases, with 10 bases of the junction left unmatched. Here the CDR3 reads CASSRDRGRNFNQPQHF. The CDR3 DNA is TGTGCCAGCAGCAGGGACAGGGGCCGCAACTTCAATCAGCCCCAGCATTTT.

This clonotype was seen just once. This rearrangement joins TRBV7-2 to TRBJ1-6; D remains ambiguous. CDR1 is SGHTA, CDR2 FQGNSA, per germline. The CDR3 runs to 17 residues. The germline V and J ends were trimmed by 3 bases and 7 bases, with 19 bases remaining between them. The CDR3 reads CASSFRYEATGNSPLHF. The CDR3 DNA is TGTGCCAGCAGCTTCAGGTATGAGGCTACCGGGAATTCACCCCTCCACTTT.

This clonotype was counted a few times. The V and J genes are TRBV29-1 and TRBJ2-6, with D perhaps matching TRBD1 (7 bases). CDR3 size: 16 residues. Between the trimmed V and J ends, which lost 4 bases and 2 bases, there was a span of 15 bases. Germline CDR1 is SQVTM and CDR2 is ANQGSEA. The CDR3 DNA reads as TGCAGCGTTGGCGGCAGGGGGGAGACTGGGGCCAACGTCCTGACTTTC. Protein product: CSVGGRGETGANVLTF.

The gene calls are TRBV20-1 and TRBJ1-6; 7 bases map to TRBD1. Germline V gene data show CDR1 as DFQATT and CDR2 as SNEGSKA (reference sequence). The CDR3 totals 16 residues. V was pared by 0 bases and J by 6 bases, with 8 bases of the junction left unmatched. This CDR3 is CSARDERQGRNSPLHF. The CDR3 bases are TGCAGTGCTAGAGACGAGCGACAGGGCCGTAATTCACCCCTCCACTTT.

The rearrangement links TRBV7-9 to TRBJ2-5; 11 positions agree with TRBD2. Losses at the gene ends were 5 bases for V and 1 base for J; bases not matched to a gene: 6. This CDR3 contains 16 residues. CDR1 and CDR2 from the germline V gene are SEHNR and FQNEAQ (reference sequence). This CDR3 reads CASSTRLAGLQETQYF. CDR3 in DNA: TGTGCCAGCAGCACACGACTAGCGGGGCTCCAAGAGACCCAGTACTTC.

The J gene is TRBJ2-6, the V gene TRBV12-3 or TRBV12-4; 10 bases align to TRBD1. V lost 4 bases to trimming and J lost 5 bases; unmatched junction nucleotides: 2. CDR3 length: 15 amino acids. The DNA of the CDR3 is TGTGCCAGCAGTTCGGACAGGGGGAGGGCCAACGTCCTGACTTTC. It translates to CASSSDRGRANVLTF.

The gene calls are TRBV7-9 and TRBJ2-4, with TRBD2 identical over 11 bases. The CDR3 is 16 amino acids. After removal of 5 bases from V and 15 bases from J, the junction contained 18 bases not matched to a gene. Germline CDR1 SEHNR, CDR2 FQNEAQ (reference sequence). The CDR3: CASSVRLAGSFYERYF. The CDR3 DNA is TGTGCCAGCAGCGTAAGACTAGCGGGGTCGTTCTACGAGCGGTACTTC.

CDR3 in amino acids: CASRRQGNDEQYF. In DNA form, the CDR3 reads TGTGCCAGCAGAAGACAGGGCAACGACGAGCAGTACTTC. The chain employs TRBV11-2 and TRBJ2-7; 7 bases agree with TRBD1. Germline lookup yields CDR1 SGHAT and CDR2 FQNNGV. The CDR3 consists of 13 residues. J lost 5 bases, V lost 6 bases, and 7 bases had no gene match. The full variable domain, its missing parts supplied by reference TRBV11-2 and TRBJ2-7, is EAGVAQSPRYKIIEKRQSVAFWCNPISGHATLYWYQQILGQGPKLLIQFQNNGVVDDSQLPKDRFSAERLKGVDSTLKIQPAKLEDSAVYLCASRRQGNDEQYFGPGTRLTVT.

The chain links TRBV20-1 to TRBJ2-4, with a possible D match to TRBD1 (6 bases). The better agreement between TRBJ2-7 and the DNA end casts doubt on the J call. CDR1 and CDR2 from the germline V gene are DFQATT and SNEGSKA (reference sequence). The CDR3 consists of 15 residues. DNA of the CDR3: TGCAGTGCTAGGAATCTCCGCGGACAGCCCTACGAGCAGTACTTC. This gives the protein CSARNLRGQPYEQYF.

V and J are TRBV2 and TRBJ2-2; tentatively, D is TRBD1 (5 bases). The ends were cut back, 6 bases at V and 2 bases at J, with 16 bases in the middle. The germline V gene encodes CDR1 SNHLY and CDR2 FYNNEI. The CDR3 extends over 16 amino acids. The CDR3 region is CASRSRQSSNTGELFF. Here the CDR3 DNA reads TGTGCCAGCAGATCCCGACAGTCCTCTAACACCGGGGAGCTGTTTTTT.